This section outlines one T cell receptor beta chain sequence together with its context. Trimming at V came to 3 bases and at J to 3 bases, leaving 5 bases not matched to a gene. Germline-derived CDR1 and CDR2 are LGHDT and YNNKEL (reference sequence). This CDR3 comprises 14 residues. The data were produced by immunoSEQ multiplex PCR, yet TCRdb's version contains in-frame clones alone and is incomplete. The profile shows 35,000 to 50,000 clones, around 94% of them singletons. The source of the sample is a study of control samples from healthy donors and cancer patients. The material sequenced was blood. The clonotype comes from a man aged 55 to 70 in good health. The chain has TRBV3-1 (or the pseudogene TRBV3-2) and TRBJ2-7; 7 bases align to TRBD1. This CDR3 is CASSQRGPFYEQYF. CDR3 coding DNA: TGTGCCAGCAGCCAGAGGGGGCCCTTCTACGAGCAGTACTTC.